The sequence of this TCR beta chain was determined in a study of T-cell memory formation after mild COVID-19. Study summary: Clusters were largely donor specific. General study points: Cross-reactive memory apparently joined, as some responding clones appeared in pre-infection memory.

V was cut by 3 bases and J by 7 bases, with 18 bases left in between. The CDR3 has 16 residues. TCRdb fed the 5' RACE reads into MiXCR, producing one record per CDR3 protein. Among roughly 99,000 distinct CDR3 sequences listed, 13% to 15% were seen once. This clonotype has only a few counts. What it binds is not known. This receptor was obtained from a man between 18 and 29 years old who had mild COVID-19 (a few samples of this study predate the infection). Cell type and time point are not known. Sequencing was performed on PBMCs or a T cell subset sorted from them (not recorded which). This chain links TRBV12-3 or TRBV12-4 with TRBJ1-4; D perhaps matches TRBD1 (6 bases). The CDR3 is CASSFMWGRLGEKLFF. CDR3 in DNA: TGTGCCAGCAGTTTCATGTGGGGGCGCTTAGGTGAAAAACTGTTTTTT.